Shown below are 11 T cell receptor beta chains from a single sample sequenced in a study of molecular identifiers for immune sequencing clone quantification. TCRdb reprocessed the PCR reads with MiXCR, giving one entry per CDR3 protein. The sample includes about 640,000 distinct CDR3 sequences, about 20% of them seen just once. Sequencing used naive CD8+ T cells from blood, with Jurkat cell RNA spiked in. Subset noted: FACS-sorted CD8+CD4-CCR7+CD45RA+ naive T cells. The receptor source for this set is a human donor in good health. Some libraries in this study had Jurkat cell RNA spiked in.

This clonotype was picked up many times. The CDR3 region has the DNA TGTGCCAGCAGTTCACAGGGGGCACACACAGATACGCAGTATTTT. This sequence encodes CASSSQGAHTDTQYF. The V call is TRBV13, the J call TRBJ2-3; 9 positions agree with TRBD1. Germline V lookup: CDR1 PRHDT, CDR2 FYEKMQ (reference sequence). The CDR3 consists of 15 residues. V dropped 6 bases and J dropped 2; count of bases not matched to a gene: 6.

The chain employs TRBV4-2 and TRBJ2-7; TRBD1 agrees at 12 bases. Germline CDR1 LGHNA, CDR2 YNFKEQ. The CDR3 runs 18 residues. With 4 bases clipped from V and 5 bases from J, the junction kept 15 bases outside the gene matches. CDR3 amino acids: CASSRDQGPGTGGHEQYF. CDR3 bases: TGTGCCAGCAGCCGAGACCAGGGACCCGGGACAGGGGGCCACGAGCAGTACTTC.

This clonotype appeared many times. The chain has TRBV28 and TRBJ2-5, with a tentative D call TRBD2 (6 bases). Germline V lookup: CDR1 MDHEN, CDR2 SYDVKM. Trimming took off 2 bases at V and 3 bases at J, with 10 bases between the two ends. The CDR3 totals 14 residues. CDR3 residues: CASSLDTSKETQYF. The CDR3 nucleotides read TGTGCCAGCAGTTTAGATACTAGCAAAGAGACCCAGTACTTC. Using reference TRBV28 and TRBJ2-5 for the parts outside the CDR3, the full variable domain is DVKVTQSSRYLVKRTGEKVFLECVQDMDHENMFWYRQDPGLGLRLIYFSYDVKMKEKGDIPEGYSVSREKKERFSLILESASTNQTSMYLCASSLDTSKETQYFGPGTRLLVL.

Concerning this clonotype: Here the CDR3 omits its conserved ending phenylalanine or tryptophan, so a read error is the likely source. This chain joins TRBV5-6 and TRBJ1-5; D call uncertain. The germline V gene has CDR1 SGHDT and CDR2 YYEEEE. The CDR3 is 14 amino acids. Trimming left V 1 base short and J 0 bases short, with 5 bases between. The CDR3 reads CASSLSSSNQPQHL. The DNA of the CDR3 is TGTGCCAGCAGCTTGAGTTCTAGCAATCAGCCCCAGCATCTT.

This clonotype showed up many times. The chain has TRBV7-9 and TRBJ2-3, with D possibly TRBD2 on 6 matching bases. The CDR3 runs to 16 residues. Trimming left V 1 base short and J 2 bases short, with 13 bases between. Germline CDR1 SEHNR, CDR2 FQNEAQ (reference sequence). The chain's CDR3 is CASSLVPSAITDTQYF. In nucleotides, the CDR3 is TGTGCCAGCAGCTTAGTTCCTAGCGCGATCACAGATACGCAGTATTTT.

This clonotype turned up a few times. The chain carries TRBV19 and TRBJ2-7; 10 bases are shared with TRBD1. The junction had 7 bases not matched to a gene; V was cut back by 6 bases and J by 5 bases. This CDR3 comprises 14 residues. Germline loops: CDR1 LNHDA, CDR2 SQIVND (reference sequence). CDR3 in DNA: TGTGCCAGTAGACCTCTTGGACAGGGGGACGAGCAGTACTTC. Translated: CASRPLGQGDEQYF.

This chain links TRBV18 with TRBJ1-5; no clear D. Germline loops: CDR1 KGHSH, CDR2 LQKENI. The V end was cut by 5 bases, the J end by 3 bases, with 5 bases between. This CDR3 region has 12 residues. This CDR3 reads CASSDDNQPQHF. The CDR3 DNA reads TGTGCCAGCTCAGACGACAATCAGCCCCAGCATTTT.

This clonotype came up many times. The CDR3 here is CASTRTAGADTEAFF. CDR3 nucleotide sequence: TGTGCCAGCACCCGTACGGCAGGGGCGGACACTGAAGCTTTCTTT. This sequence joins TRBV2 and TRBJ1-1; possibly TRBD1 for D (6 bases). V lost 7 bases and J 3 bases, leaving 18 bases between the germline ends. Germline CDR1 SNHLY, CDR2 FYNNEI. The CDR3 sequence is 15 residues long. Full variable domain (rest looked up from reference TRBV2 and TRBJ1-1): EPEVTQTPSHQVTQMGQEVILRCVPISNHLYFYWYRQILGQKVEFLVSFYNNEISEKSEIFDDQFSVERPDGSNFTLKIRSTKLEDSAMYFCASTRTAGADTEAFFGQGTRLTVV.

The CDR3: CASTKQRSSYNEQFF. The CDR3 coding sequence is TGTGCCAGCACCAAACAGAGAAGCTCCTACAATGAGCAGTTCTTC. The gene calls are TRBV21-1 and TRBJ2-1. TRBV21-1 has pseudogene status. CDR3 length: 15 residues.

Details on this clonotype: This sequence may be a read error, since a much larger clone differs from it by one base. The chain employs TRBV6-6 and TRBJ1-5, with 10 nucleotides matching TRBD1. This CDR3 has 19 amino acids. CDR1 is MNHNY, CDR2 SVGAGI, per germline (reference sequence). Unmatched junction bases numbered 15, after V lost 4 bases and J lost 3 bases. The CDR3 coding sequence is TGTGCCAGCAGTTCTTATGGGACAGGGGAACTACTTCTCAATCAGCCCCAGCATTTT. Protein: CASSSYGTGELLLNQPQHF.

V usage is TRBV3-1 and J usage is TRBJ2-2; 12 nucleotides line up with TRBD1. The CDR3 covers 22 residues. Trimming removed 0 bases from V and 1 base from J; junction bases left unmatched: 15. The germline gives CDR1 LGHDT, CDR2 YNNKEL (reference sequence). CDR3 region: CASSQEVLGQGAGGWNTGELFF. CDR3 sequence (DNA): TGTGCCAGCAGCCAAGAAGTTTTGGGACAGGGGGCTGGTGGATGGAACACCGGGGAGCTGTTTTTT.